This entry is about one TCR beta chain. Its cognate antigen is unknown. The sample belongs to a study of T cells in Graves' hyperthyroidism and ophthalmopathy. Whole-study context: It was at initial diagnosis, before any treatment, that peripheral blood was collected.

Study results and limitations: Before onset, ophthalmopathy was predicted by the model a median around 6.5 months earlier.

It was uncontrolled infection, other autoimmune disease, pregnancy or lactation that excluded patients. The ends lost 6 bases at V and 2 bases at J; junction bases unmatched: 10. CDR3 length: 16 amino acids. The germline V gene has CDR1 MDHEN and CDR2 SYDVKM. Amplification targeted TCR beta CDR3 regions from RNA transcripts. A first-round RT-PCR of the TCR CDR3 used the HTBI primer set. TCRdb passed the multiplex PCR reads through MiXCR, listing each CDR3 protein once. The top ten hold 15% of the sample, which has around 690,000 distinct CDR3 sequences, roughly 17% seen once. This sequence joins TRBV28 and TRBJ1-1; 9 bases match TRBD1. The origin of this receptor is a man over 45 with Graves' hyperthyroidism. The material sequenced was blood. The CDR3, as DNA: TGTGCCAGCAGGATTCGGGACAGGGCAATCAACACTGAAGCTTTCTTT. Translating gives CASRIRDRAINTEAFF.